This paragraph covers one T cell receptor (beta chain) sequence. As yet, its antigen is unknown. Germline V gene sequence: CDR1 MNHEY, CDR2 SVGAGI. V gave up 1 base and J gave up 1 base, with 10 bases separating them. The CDR3 covers 16 residues. This sample is drawn from a study of cytomegalovirus exposure and HLA in healthy donors. Study results and caveats: Indistinguishable V segments, including TRBV6-2 and TRBV6-3, were excluded.

PCR employed 60 Vbeta and 13 Jbeta primers. Assay used: immunoSEQ multiplex PCR; TCRdb lists only in-frame clones, some missing. Of 200,000 to 250,000 clones in the sample, about 83% were seen once. Material for sequencing was PBMCs. The genes are TRBV6-5 and TRBJ2-2, with a possible D match to TRBD1 (6 bases). This TCR was recovered from a human donor in good health. The CDR3 protein is CASSYFGQMNTGELFF. DNA of the CDR3: TGTGCCAGCAGTTACTTTGGACAGATGAACACCGGGGAGCTGTTTTTT.